The 22 T cell receptor beta chains reported below all come from one sample, sequenced in a study of blood T cell repertoires in COVID-19. Some clones are missing from TCRdb's copy, which holds only in-frame ones; the method was immunoSEQ multiplex PCR. The sample contains tens of thousands of clones, 86% of which appear only once. The sample comprised peripheral blood. The receptors were sampled from a human donor with active COVID-19. The donor label of this sample is uncertain.

The count of this clone is one. The V gene is TRBV7-3, the J gene TRBJ2-7; TRBD1 matches 11 bases. The CDR3 runs 13 residues. V lost 3 bases, J lost 6 bases, and 1 base stayed unmatched. The germline V gene encodes CDR1 SGHTA and CDR2 FQGTGA. CDR3 residues: CASSLGQGGEQYF. CDR3 in DNA: TGTGCCAGCAGCTTGGGACAGGGGGGCGAGCAGTACTTC. Full variable domain (missing parts from reference TRBV7-3 and TRBJ2-7): GAGVSQTPSNKVTEKGKYVELRCDPISGHTALYWYRQSLGQGPEFLIYFQGTGAADDSGLPNDRFFAVRPEGSVSTLKIQRTERGDSAVYLCASSLGQGGEQYFGPGTRLTVT.

The chain couples TRBV6-5 to TRBJ2-7; TRBD2 agrees at 11 bases. CDR1 and CDR2 (germline): MNHEY, SVGAGI. V dropped 8 bases and J dropped 2; count of bases not matched to a gene: 5. This CDR3 contains 14 residues. The CDR3 sequence: CASGLAGGTYEQYF. In DNA form, the CDR3 reads TGTGCCAGCGGGCTAGCGGGGGGTACCTACGAGCAGTACTTC.

The chain carries TRBV4-3 and TRBJ1-4, with 10 bases lining up with TRBD1. The CDR3 is made up of 15 amino acids. With V trimmed by 5 bases and J by 6 bases, 6 bases remained unmatched. Germline-derived CDR1 and CDR2 are LGHNA and YSLEER. The CDR3 bases are TGCGCCAGCAGCTCGTCGACAGGGGGCTATGAAAAACTGTTTTTT. Translation: CASSSSTGGYEKLFF.

The chain employs TRBV9 and TRBJ2-7; 8 nucleotides match TRBD1. Germline V gene sequence: CDR1 SGDLS, CDR2 YYNGEE. V shed 4 bases, J shed 5 bases, and the junction held 8 bases outside the gene matches. CDR3 length: 14 residues. Here the CDR3 DNA reads TGTGCCAGCAGCACAACGGACAGGGAGGACGAGCAGTACTTC. This codes for CASSTTDREDEQYF. The full variable domain, in which reference TRBV9 and TRBJ2-7 provide the parts outside the CDR3, is DSGVTQTPKHLITATGQRVTLRCSPRSGDLSVYWYQQSLDQGLQFLIQYYNGEERAKGNILERFSAQQFPDLHSELNLSSLELGDSALYFCASSTTDREDEQYFGPGTRLTVT.

Sample share makes this clone medium-sized. The chain is built from TRBV6-9 and TRBJ2-7; 9 nucleotides match TRBD1. CDR1 and CDR2 from the germline V gene are MNHGY and SVAAGI. This CDR3 comprises 14 residues. V was clipped by 6 bases and J by 4 bases; unmatched bases: 7. CDR3 in amino acids: CASSIGQGTYEQYF. CDR3 coding DNA: TGTGCCAGCAGCATTGGACAGGGGACTTACGAGCAGTACTTC.

This clone has only a few counts. The CDR3 sequence: CASRKGQNNYGYTF. The CDR3, as DNA: TGTGCCAGCCGTAAGGGGCAGAATAACTATGGCTACACCTTC. V usage is TRBV6-5 and J usage is TRBJ1-2; maybe TRBD1 (5 bases). Trimming cost V 8 bases and J 1 base, with 14 bases left between them. This CDR3 contains 14 residues. Germline V gives CDR1 MNHEY, CDR2 SVGAGI.

This chain connects TRBV7-2 to TRBJ2-5, with D unclear. The CDR3 has 13 residues. The V gene lost 2 bases and the J gene lost 4 bases, with 8 bases spanning the gap. Germline-derived CDR1 and CDR2 are SGHTA and FQGNSA. The CDR3 DNA reads TGTGCCAGCAGCTTAATATTACTAGAGACCCAGTACTTC. Translated, it gives CASSLILLETQYF.

This rearrangement joins TRBV3-1 (or the pseudogene TRBV3-2) to TRBJ2-2; TRBD2 aligns across 7 bases. The CDR3 runs to 17 residues. With 4 bases clipped from V and 0 bases from J, the junction kept 8 bases outside the gene matches. Per germline, CDR1 LGHDT and CDR2 YNNKEL (reference sequence). The CDR3 region is CASSRSWGGTNTGELFF. CDR3 sequence (DNA): TGTGCCAGCAGCCGGTCCTGGGGGGGGACGAACACCGGGGAGCTGTTTTTT.

The chain combines TRBV12-5 with TRBJ1-5; D unclear. Germline V CDR1 and CDR2: LGHNT, FRNRAP. This CDR3 is 13 amino acids long. Trimming pared 1 base from V and 5 bases from J, leaving 6 bases between. The CDR3 sequence: CASGLASYQPQHF. CDR3 in DNA: TGTGCTAGTGGTTTGGCCAGTTATCAGCCCCAGCATTTT.

V gene TRBV6-2 or TRBV6-3 combines with J gene TRBJ2-5; D might be TRBD1 (6 bases). The CDR3 has 15 residues. V lost 2 bases to trimming and J lost 0 bases, with 10 bases between them. CDR1 and CDR2 (germline): MNHEY, SVGEGT. DNA of the CDR3: TGTGCCAGCAGTTACGGCACAGGGCACCAAGAGACCCAGTACTTC. It specifies CASSYGTGHQETQYF.

This clone was observed once. The chain joins TRBV5-1 to TRBJ1-1; no clear D gene. The CDR3 length is 15 residues. V dropped 0 bases and J dropped 2 bases, with 11 bases sitting between them. Germline V gene sequence: CDR1 SGHRS, CDR2 YFSETQ. The CDR3 reads CASSLVVPPNTEAFF. The CDR3 DNA reads as TGCGCCAGCAGCTTGGTTGTCCCTCCTAACACTGAAGCTTTCTTT.

The gene calls are TRBV19 and TRBJ1-2, with D tentatively TRBD1 (6 bases). This CDR3 has 13 residues. From germline, CDR1 is LNHDA and CDR2 SQIVND (reference sequence). Trimming left V 6 bases short and J 4 bases short, with 12 bases between. The CDR3 is CASSPQGFYGYTF. CDR3 coding DNA: TGTGCCAGTAGCCCTCAGGGGTTCTATGGCTACACCTTC.

Comments on this clone: Its ends do not fully match the called genes, so a read error is possible. The chain has TRBV28 and TRBJ2-3, with 10 bases aligning to TRBD2. In germline, CDR1 is MDHEN, CDR2 SYDVKM. The CDR3 runs 15 residues. For the CDR3, the DNA is TGTGCCAGCAGTATACTAGCGGGACTCACAGATACGCGGTATTTT. Translating it yields CASSILAGLTDTRYF.

The chain recombines TRBV9 with TRBJ2-1; 8 nucleotides align to TRBD1. The ends lost 4 bases at V and 9 bases at J; junction bases unmatched: 3. The CDR3 spans 12 residues. CDR1 is SGDLS, CDR2 YYNGEE, per germline. This CDR3 is CASSTDRGEQFF. In DNA, the CDR3 is TGTGCCAGCAGCACCGACAGGGGTGAGCAGTTCTTC.

The chain couples TRBV27 to TRBJ1-6; maybe TRBD1 (5 bases). The CDR3 loop spans 14 amino acids. V was shortened by 3 bases and J by 9 bases, with 12 bases between the two germline ends. Germline V gene data show CDR1 as MNHEY and CDR2 as SMNVEV (reference sequence). The CDR3 nucleotides are TGTGCCAGCAGTTTCCAGGCCGGGGGTTCACCCCTCCACTTT. This sequence encodes CASSFQAGGSPLHF.

The genes are TRBV19 and TRBJ1-6; D is undetermined. The germline gives CDR1 LNHDA, CDR2 SQIVND (reference sequence). CDR3 size: 14 residues. V was clipped by 7 bases and J by 0 bases, with 7 bases between them. The CDR3 reads CASKEVSYNSPLHF. CDR3 coding DNA: TGTGCCAGTAAAGAGGTCTCCTATAATTCACCCCTCCACTTT.

The rearrangement links TRBV28 to TRBJ2-1, with a possible D match to TRBD2 (5 bases). The CDR3 is 15 amino acids. V lost 5 bases, J lost 5 bases, and 16 bases lay in between. The germline V gene has CDR1 MDHEN and CDR2 SYDVKM. CDR3 coding DNA: TGTGCCAGCAGTCTTCCGGAGCGGCGAAACAATGAGCAGTTCTTC. Protein product: CASSLPERRNNEQFF.

This chain connects TRBV3-1 (or the pseudogene TRBV3-2) to TRBJ1-6, with a tentative D call TRBD1 (5 bases). V shed 2 bases and J shed 6 bases, with 17 bases lying between them. Germline V gene data show CDR1 as LGHDT and CDR2 as YNNKEL (reference sequence). CDR3 length: 17 residues. The CDR3 coding sequence is TGTGCCAGCAGCCAAATACATACTCGGAGGGGTAATTCACCCCTCCACTTT. Translation gives CASSQIHTRRGNSPLHF.

V gene TRBV3-1 (or the pseudogene TRBV3-2) combines with J gene TRBJ2-1, with 8 bases lining up with TRBD2. This CDR3 has 15 amino acids. CDR1 and CDR2 from the germline V gene are LGHDT and YNNKEL (reference sequence). The V and J ends lost 2 bases and 6 bases, in that order; junction bases with no gene match: 6. CDR3 protein: CASSQMAGGSNEQFF. The CDR3 DNA is TGTGCCAGCAGCCAAATGGCGGGGGGCTCCAATGAGCAGTTCTTC.

The chain carries TRBV18 and TRBJ1-2; D gene unclear. This CDR3 comprises 15 residues. Looked up from germline, CDR1 is KGHSH and CDR2 is LQKENI. V was clipped by 0 bases and J by 8 bases, with 16 bases between them. The CDR3 DNA sequence: TGTGCCAGCTCACCACCGCGAGGCCAATCGGGAGGCTACACCTTC. Its protein product is CASSPPRGQSGGYTF.

In the case of this clone: One end of the junction does not line up with germline, which may come from a read error. This chain links TRBV7-7 with TRBJ2-3; 11 nucleotides align to TRBD2. The CDR3 has 17 amino acids. CDR1 is SSHAT, CDR2 FNYEAQ, per germline (reference sequence). The DNA for the CDR3 is TGTGCTAGCAGCTTAGCGCTAACTAGCGGGAGCCCAGATACGCAGTATTTT. This encodes CASSLALTSGSPDTQYF.

The CDR3 region has the DNA TGTGCCACCAGTGATCCTCCGCCGGGTCTCTTCACAGATACGCAGTATTTT. Translated: CATSDPPPGLFTDTQYF. The chain employs TRBV24-1 and TRBJ2-3; no reliable D call. V was trimmed by 3 bases and J by 2 bases, leaving 17 bases between them. This CDR3 is 17 amino acids long. CDR1 is KGHDR, CDR2 SFDVKD, per germline.